The rows below give T cell receptor beta chains drawn from one sample of a study of T cell changes during pregnancy in multiple sclerosis. Sequencing was performed with immunoSEQ multiplex PCR; in TCRdb, only in-frame clones are kept and a portion is missing. The data show roughly 27,000 clones, around nine tenths seen once. The specimen was CD4+ T cells from peripheral blood mononuclear cells, collected in the first trimester of pregnancy. All receptors derive from a female donor with multiple sclerosis, enrolled in a pregnancy study. Both conserved end residues are trimmed from each CDR3. Rows may omit the clone size; those that give it use once, few, many or a size class.

cdr3_length	clone_size	v_call	j_call	cdr3_aa
13	-	TRBV18	TRBJ1-4	ASSPYSTHWEKLF
15	-	TRBV7-2	TRBJ1-2	ASSVGGGGRGNYGYT
12	-	TRBV4-3	TRBJ2-1	ASSQEYRLAKQF
12	-	TRBV30	TRBJ1-5	AWSSGFGNQPQH
14	-	TRBV12-1	TRBJ1-2	ASRSSWEGPYYGYT
12	-	TRBV29-1	TRBJ2-7	SARTSGGSYEQY
12	-	TRBV4-1	TRBJ2-1	ASSLIRDSNEQF
12	once	TRBV2	TRBJ1-2	ASSDQGGSYGYT
12	-	TRBV18	TRBJ1-1	ASSPTQGDSIAF
12	-	TRBV5-1	TRBJ2-5	ASSLGHGQETQY
13	-	TRBV10-3	TRBJ2-1	AISERDSSYNEQF
13	-	TRBV5-5	TRBJ1-2	ASSLSLGRNYGYT
12	-	TRBV19	TRBJ2-1	ATLLAGGRNEQF
11	-	TRBV12-5	TRBJ2-1	ASGLAGGREQF
14	once	TRBV7-8	TRBJ1-3	ASSLAPARGGNTIY
16	once	TRBV7-9	TRBJ1-4	ASSLGLQGGSWNEKLF
15	-	TRBV27	TRBJ1-5	ASRLGGRHYSNQPQH
12	-	TRBV9	TRBJ2-7	ASSPPGQVYEQY
12	-	TRBV11-2	TRBJ2-1	ASSLVRQSREQF
15	-	TRBV7-2	TRBJ2-3	ASSLAHGGADTDTQY
11	-	TRBV2	TRBJ1-2	ASSAGANYGYT
11	-	TRBV5-1	TRBJ2-5	ASNRIAEETQY
16	-	TRBV7-9	TRBJ2-5	ASSPGDWQGSRQETQY
13	-	TRBV6-5	TRBJ1-1	ASSYSGTAVTEAF
11	-	TRBV16	TRBJ1-1	ASSQFGTTEAF
13	-	TRBV7-2	TRBJ1-4	ASSLGGLPNEKLF
11	-	TRBV10-3	TRBJ1-2	AISDGEPYGYT
12	-	TRBV2	TRBJ1-5	ASSVDSGGQPQH
15	-	TRBV5-4	TRBJ2-5	ASSYGLAGGLRETQY
13	-	TRBV11-1	TRBJ1-1	ASSSDREIYAEAF
11	-	TRBV5-4	TRBJ2-2	ASSPQNTGELF
13	-	TRBV7-8	TRBJ1-2	ASSPYLGQGNGYT
12	-	TRBV5-1	TRBJ2-7	ASSMDRGAYEQY
12	-	TRBV6-5	TRBJ1-2	ASRRASTNYGYT
16	few	TRBV7-2	TRBJ2-1	ASSLASGAGGRYNEQF
13	-	TRBV4-1	TRBJ1-1	ASSQGRGLNTEAF
13	-	TRBV4-1	TRBJ2-1	ASRAGLAGDNEQF
13	-	TRBV19	TRBJ1-2	ASRALGGIRDGYT
14	-	TRBV7-3	TRBJ2-3	ASSPGTSGGGDTQY
13	-	TRBV5-1	TRBJ1-2	ASSLTTGGRDGYT
14	-	TRBV5-1	TRBJ2-3	ASSLNPAGGTDTQY
11	-	TRBV30	TRBJ1-6	AWSRGQGSPLH
14	-	TRBV5-1	TRBJ2-3	ASSLAEAGGPDTQY
13	-	TRBV5-6	TRBJ1-5	ASSLFPTSNQPQH
13	-	TRBV9	TRBJ1-3	ASSRTGGGGNTIY